This T cell receptor (beta chain) was obtained from a study of cytomegalovirus exposure and HLA in healthy donors. In regard to this clone: The target antigen is unknown.

Study-wide points: In a later analysis, across HLA loci, associated TCR counts were highest for DRB1, lowest for HLA-C. Most observed TCR sequences were rare, whereas some public TCRs were detected in many donors.

Trimming cost V 6 bases and J 3 bases; bases outside gene matches: 8. The CDR3 runs to 14 residues. Per germline, CDR1 MNHNS and CDR2 SASEGT. 60 Vbeta and 13 Jbeta primers were used in PCR. Profiled with immunoSEQ multiplex PCR; TCRdb holds only in-frame clones, not every one. The sample records under 150,000 clones, 75% being singletons. This sequence was found in a man aged 25 to 40 in good health and CMV-seronegative. Sequenced input: PBMCs. The V and J genes are TRBV6-1 and TRBJ2-7, with 7 bases aligning to TRBD1. The CDR3 sequence is CASRDGTEVYEQYF. The CDR3 DNA reads as TGTGCCAGCAGGGACGGGACAGAAGTCTACGAGCAGTACTTC.